This entry lists 9 T cell receptor beta chains sequenced from one sample in a study of blood T cell repertoires in COVID-19. Clones were sequenced by immunoSEQ multiplex PCR, and TCRdb holds only the in-frame ones, with some missing. The sample gives roughly 300,000 clones, around four fifths of which show up once; about 1.2% is in the top ten. Specimen: peripheral blood. These receptor sequences come from a woman aged 45-65 years with acute or convalescent COVID-19.

This chain connects TRBV6-2 or TRBV6-3 to TRBJ1-5; D is unresolved. The CDR3 sequence is 14 residues long. V gave up 2 bases and J gave up 4 bases, with 9 bases separating them. Germline CDR1 MNHEY, CDR2 SVGEGT. The CDR3 sequence: CASSYRRDNQPQHF. The CDR3 coding sequence is TGTGCCAGCAGTTACCGACGGGATAATCAGCCCCAGCATTTT.

For this clone: A read error is possible here, since a much larger clone lies one base away. The chain is built from TRBV7-2 and TRBJ1-1; D is ambiguous. The germline V and J ends were trimmed by 3 bases and 1 base, with 3 bases remaining between them. This CDR3 has 12 amino acids. In germline, CDR1 is SGHTA, CDR2 FQGNSA. The CDR3 DNA sequence: TGTGCCAGCAGCTTCTGGAACACTGAAGCTTTCTTT. This encodes CASSFWNTEAFF.

This clone occurred a few times. The rearrangement joins TRBV3-1 (or the pseudogene TRBV3-2) to TRBJ1-4; 7 bases agree with TRBD1. V dropped 4 bases and J dropped 4; count of bases not matched to a gene: 9. The germline V gene encodes CDR1 LGHDT and CDR2 YNNKEL (reference sequence). The CDR3 spans 16 residues. CDR3 in amino acids: CASSRTTGQFNEKLFF. DNA of the CDR3: TGTGCCAGCAGCCGCACGACGGGACAGTTTAATGAAAAACTGTTTTTT.

CDR3 in DNA: TGCGCCAGCAGCTCTCGCGGGAGGAGCAACTATGGCTACACCTTC. This gives the protein CASSSRGRSNYGYTF. The V and J genes are TRBV5-1 and TRBJ1-2; D is undetermined. The CDR3 is made up of 15 amino acids. In germline, CDR1 is SGHRS, CDR2 YFSETQ. The V end lost 3 bases, the J end lost 2 bases, and 14 bases lay between the germline ends.

The CDR3: CASSWSGGDQPQHF. The CDR3 DNA is TGTGCCAGCAGCTGGAGCGGAGGTGATCAGCCCCAGCATTTT. The genes are TRBV5-8 and TRBJ1-5; D ambiguous. The germline gives CDR1 SGHTS, CDR2 YDEGEE. This CDR3 has 14 residues. V was trimmed by 3 bases and J by 5 bases, leaving 12 bases between them.

This clone was seen a single time. The chain recombines TRBV9 with TRBJ2-2, with D unresolved. Germline V gene lookup returns CDR1 SGDLS and CDR2 YYNGEE. With 4 bases removed from V and 4 bases from J, the gap between germline ends came to 8 bases. This CDR3 has 13 residues. The DNA for the CDR3 is TGTGCCAGCAGCCCAAATCCCACCGGGGAGCTGTTTTTT. This encodes CASSPNPTGELFF.

V gene TRBV19 combines with J gene TRBJ2-1; 9 bases are shared with TRBD2. V trimming: 5 bases; J trimming: 3 bases; junction bases outside the gene matches: 2. Germline values: CDR1 LNHDA, CDR2 SQIVND (reference sequence). CDR3 size: 14 residues. CDR3 in amino acids: CASSFSGSYNEQFF. The CDR3 DNA is TGTGCCAGTAGTTTTAGCGGGAGCTACAATGAGCAGTTCTTC.

CDR3 sequence reads: CASSVSLGGGGTDTQYF. The DNA of the CDR3 is TGTGCCAGCAGCGTCTCCTTAGGGGGAGGGGGCACAGATACGCAGTATTTT. The chain combines TRBV9 with TRBJ2-3; possible D gene TRBD2, 7 bases. CDR1 is SGDLS, CDR2 YYNGEE, per germline. V was shortened by 2 bases and J by 1 base, with 17 bases between the two germline ends. The CDR3 loop spans 17 amino acids.

This rearrangement joins TRBV21-1 to TRBJ1-6. TRBV21-1 is classified as a pseudogene. The CDR3 runs to 14 residues. CDR3 sequence: CASSSRGGNSPLHF. For the CDR3, the DNA is TGTGCCAGCAGCAGTCGGGGGGGGAATTCACCCCTCCACTTT.